Below, 17 T cell receptor beta chains from the same sample are listed, as sequenced in a study of blood T cell repertoires in COVID-19. TCRdb keeps only in-frame clones here, not all; method: immunoSEQ multiplex PCR. The sample holds roughly 260,000 clones, approximately 83% seen once. Input material: PBMCs or T cells enriched from blood (not recorded which). The receptors come from a woman in her forties or fifties who had recovered from COVID-19.

The chain carries TRBV5-4 and TRBJ2-1; 12 nucleotides align to TRBD2. The germline CDR1 and CDR2 sequences are SGHNT and YYREEE (reference sequence). The CDR3 totals 16 residues. J gave up 1 base and V 4 bases, and 3 bases lay outside the gene matches. The CDR3 region has the DNA TGTGCCAGCAGCGTCGGGACTAGCGGGTCCTACAATGAGCAGTTCTTC. It translates to CASSVGTSGSYNEQFF.

This chain connects TRBV24-1 to TRBJ2-3, with a tentative D call TRBD1 (6 bases). The V end was cut by 7 bases, the J end by 2 bases, with 9 bases between. The CDR3 totals 13 residues. Germline CDR1 KGHDR, CDR2 SFDVKD. CDR3 nucleotide sequence: TGTGCCACCAGCGGGACAAACACAGATACGCAGTATTTT. This codes for CATSGTNTDTQYF.

J is TRBJ1-3 and V is TRBV4-2; 7 bases fit TRBD1. CDR3 length equals 20 residues. Germline lookup yields CDR1 LGHNA and CDR2 YNFKEQ. With 1 base clipped from V and 1 base from J, the junction kept 16 bases outside the gene matches. The CDR3 nucleotides read TGTGCCAGCAGCCAAGTCTTCCGGGACAGTCGACTAGGTTCTGGAAACACCATATATTTT. Amino acids: CASSQVFRDSRLGSGNTIYF.

This clone was recorded a few times. V and J are TRBV28 and TRBJ2-7; D gene unclear. Germline V lookup: CDR1 MDHEN, CDR2 SYDVKM. Trimming shortened V by 0 bases and J by 0 bases, and 18 bases separated the two germline ends. The CDR3 spans 18 residues. CDR3 sequence reads: CASSLWPSTVINSYEQYF. The CDR3 DNA reads as TGTGCCAGCAGTTTATGGCCATCTACAGTAATCAACTCCTACGAGCAGTACTTC.

This clone was recorded a few times. The chain couples TRBV2 to TRBJ1-5; a weak D match, TRBD1 (5 bases). The CDR3 spans 16 residues. V lost 3 bases to trimming and J lost 0 bases, with 12 bases between them. Per germline, CDR1 SNHLY and CDR2 FYNNEI. In DNA, the CDR3 is TGTGCCAGCAGTGACAGGACATTTTATAGCAATCAGCCCCAGCATTTT. Encoded protein: CASSDRTFYSNQPQHF.

The chain joins TRBV12-2 to TRBJ1-5; TRBD1, as called in the table, went unchecked against the DNA. TRBV12-2 is described as a pseudogene. The CDR3 sequence is 17 residues long. CDR3 bases: TGTGCAAGTCGCTTAGAGTTGGGCAGGGTTAGCAATCAGCCCCAGCATTTT. Amino acid sequence: CASRLELGRVSNQPQHF.

The chain couples TRBV5-1 to TRBJ1-6; D possibly corresponds to TRBD1 (6 bases). In germline, CDR1 is SGHRS, CDR2 YFSETQ. V shed 6 bases and J shed 8 bases, with 15 bases lying between them. The CDR3 covers 14 residues. The CDR3 DNA is TGCGCCAGCAATGAGGGGGATCTACATTCACCCCTCCACTTT. Translated, it gives CASNEGDLHSPLHF.

This clone was seen a single time. The rearrangement joins TRBV10-3 to TRBJ2-3; the D is unclear. V was trimmed by 0 bases and J by 6 bases, leaving 4 bases between them. The CDR3 totals 12 residues. In germline, CDR1 is ENHRY, CDR2 SYGVKD. CDR3 DNA: TGTGCCATCAGTGAGTCGAGGGATACGCAGTATTTT. Protein: CAISESRDTQYF.

J is TRBJ2-1 and V is TRBV9; D unresolved. V was trimmed by 1 base and J by 4 bases, leaving 6 bases between them. The CDR3 totals 13 residues. Germline loops: CDR1 SGDLS, CDR2 YYNGEE. The CDR3 nucleotides are TGTGCCAGCAGCGTACGAGAGTACAATGAGCAGTTCTTC. Encoded protein: CASSVREYNEQFF. The full variable domain, completed using reference TRBV9 and TRBJ2-1, is DSGVTQTPKHLITATGQRVTLRCSPRSGDLSVYWYQQSLDQGLQFLIQYYNGEERAKGNILERFSAQQFPDLHSELNLSSLELGDSALYFCASSVREYNEQFFGPGTRLTVL.

The chain joins TRBV5-1 to TRBJ2-1; 11 positions match TRBD2. Germline loops: CDR1 SGHRS, CDR2 YFSETQ. The CDR3 loop spans 14 amino acids. V shed 4 bases and J 9 bases; nucleotides not matched to a gene: 6. CDR3 loop: CASSASSGRIEQFF. The CDR3, as DNA: TGCGCCAGCAGCGCGTCTAGCGGGAGGATTGAGCAGTTCTTC.

J is TRBJ1-2 and V is TRBV5-6; no firm D call. CDR3 length: 16 amino acids. The V end lost 0 bases, the J end lost 5 bases, and 17 bases lay between the germline ends. Per the germline V gene, CDR1 is SGHDT and CDR2 is YYEEEE. The CDR3 is CASSLVSGFGVYGYTF. The CDR3 coding sequence is TGTGCCAGCAGCTTGGTGTCGGGGTTCGGAGTGTATGGCTACACCTTC.

The genes are TRBV5-1 and TRBJ1-1; maybe TRBD1 (5 bases). CDR1 is SGHRS and CDR2 is YFSETQ in the germline V gene. This CDR3 is built from 14 residues. The germline V and J ends were trimmed by 7 bases and 6 bases, with 19 bases remaining between them. CDR3 DNA: TGCGCCAGCTCCCTCGACAGTGTACTCCCTGAAGCTTTCTTT. Translation: CASSLDSVLPEAFF. The whole variable domain, remainder taken from reference TRBV5-1 and TRBJ1-1, is KAGVTQTPRYLIKTRGQQVTLSCSPISGHRSVSWYQQTPGQGLQFLFEYFSETQRNKGNFPGRFSGRQFSNSRSEMNVSTLELGDSALYLCASSLDSVLPEAFFGQGTRLTVV.

V and J are TRBV7-3 and TRBJ1-2, with 9 bases identical to TRBD1. This CDR3 has 13 amino acids. Trimming cost V 3 bases and J 6 bases; bases outside gene matches: 2. Germline loops: CDR1 SGHTA, CDR2 FQGTGA. The CDR3 sequence: CASSFDRGNGYTF. The CDR3 bases are TGTGCCAGCAGCTTCGACAGGGGGAATGGCTACACCTTC.

This clone was observed a single time. This chain uses TRBV5-4 with TRBJ2-3, with 9 positions matching TRBD1. CDR1 and CDR2 from the germline V gene are SGHNT and YYREEE (reference sequence). This CDR3 is 15 amino acids long. J gave up 5 bases and V 8 bases, and 12 bases lay outside the gene matches. The CDR3 protein is CASKERQGVEDTQYF. The CDR3 nucleotides read TGTGCCAGTAAAGAACGACAGGGGGTGGAAGATACGCAGTATTTT.

The chain combines TRBV7-8 with TRBJ2-7; 9 nucleotides agree with TRBD1. V shed 4 bases and J 3 bases; nucleotides not matched to a gene: 4. Germline V gene lookup returns CDR1 SGHVS and CDR2 FQNEAQ. The CDR3 covers 14 residues. This CDR3 reads CASSWEDRGYEQYF. The CDR3 DNA is TGTGCCAGCAGCTGGGAGGACAGGGGCTACGAGCAGTACTTC.

As regards this clone: One end of the junction is discordant with germline, which a read error may explain. This chain joins TRBV16 and TRBJ1-5; 7 positions match TRBD1. The CDR3 spans 12 residues. Germline V CDR1 and CDR2: KGHSY, FQNENV. The CDR3 loop is CASSQSSGTVFF. Written as DNA, the CDR3 is TGTGCCAGCAGCCAATCCTCCGGGACAGTATTTTTT.

This chain uses TRBV7-8 with TRBJ2-2; 10 bases are a match to TRBD2. CDR3 length: 16 residues. In germline, CDR1 is SGHVS, CDR2 FQNEAQ. Trimming cost V 7 bases and J 7 bases; bases outside gene matches: 12. The CDR3 DNA reads TGTGCCAGCACCTCGGGACTAGCGCAGTTTCACGGGGAGCTGTTTTTT. Residues: CASTSGLAQFHGELFF.